This is a list of T cell receptor beta chains from one sample in a study of T-cell memory formation after mild COVID-19. One entry per CDR3 protein, called by TCRdb with MiXCR from the 5' RACE reads. Among about 100,000 distinct CDR3 sequences listed, approximately 15% were seen once. The sample consisted of PBMCs or a T cell subset sorted from them (not recorded which). The source of these receptors is a man aged 18 to 30 who had mild COVID-19 (a few samples of this study predate the infection). Cell type and time point are not known. CDR3s include the opening cysteine and the closing phenylalanine or tryptophan.

v_call | cdr3_aa
TRBV7-9 | CASSSPGASYNEQFF
TRBV27 | CASGTGSYEQYF
TRBV7-9 | CASSPRGGVTEAFF
TRBV10-3 | CATWTSGGSMKNTGELFF
TRBV4-1 | CASSQEAPTFYNEQFF
TRBV12-3/TRBV12-4 | CASSLADRGSDIQYF
TRBV9 | CASSVVPGYEQYF
TRBV6-6 | CASMGPLSPMNTEAFF
TRBV19 | CASSFRTGLPGYTF
TRBV7-9 | CASSSSGGAYEQYF
TRBV2 | CASSSPRGGAKDTQYF
TRBV7-3 | CASSPGLAIGELFF
TRBV6-2/TRBV6-3 | CASSYDISYEQYF
TRBV10-3 | CAISDETSGAETQYF
TRBV6-2/TRBV6-3 | CASTLQGFDNSPLHF
TRBV12-3/TRBV12-4 | CASSFSGGETQYF
TRBV4-1 | CASSQGQARTLAKNIQYF
TRBV6-2/TRBV6-3 | CASIFGPWMNTEAFF
TRBV5-1 | CASSSRLGQDTQYF
TRBV20-1 | CSAGTSWSLSGNTIYF
TRBV12-3/TRBV12-4 | CASSPRDRAVDTQYF
TRBV6-5 | CASRADRVGYGYTF
TRBV6-6 | CASSYSGTSGVTDTQYF
TRBV29-1 | CSVVGVRDSVRGGELFF
TRBV27 | CASREWTGDEDTEAFF
TRBV12-3/TRBV12-4 | CASGSTRGGHQPQHF
TRBV4-3 | CASRGQGGGYTF
TRBV20-1 | CSARVTEKLFF
TRBV4-1 | CASSRRSGGANEQFF
TRBV14 | CASSQKFRDAGVGELFF
TRBV9 | CASSSVDEGTYTQYF
TRBV20-1 | CSARGQTSTDTQYF
TRBV11-2 | CASSQGQGYQPQHF
TRBV11-2 | CASRLGDRVNEQFF
TRBV5-5 | CASSPDLVHQPQHF
TRBV6-5 | CASSLEPRQLAYEQYF
TRBV30 | CAWSPGLGSGEQFF
TRBV5-1 | CASSSILDGNTIYF
TRBV2 | CASSGYRALAKNIQYF
TRBV6-2/TRBV6-3 | CASSYEDEQFF
TRBV7-9 | CASSSRDEQFF
TRBV4-1 | CASSKAAGEAGELFF
TRBV7-8 | CASSFGTGGYGYTF
TRBV11-2 | CASSLFGQGNEKLFF
TRBV12-3/TRBV12-4 | CASSLSPSRLDTQYF
TRBV15 | CATTSGGAYNEQFF
TRBV7-3 | CASSPGLAGGAEQFF
TRBV5-1 | CASSFPGGYEQYF
TRBV25-1 | CASSEFSLADSKDTEAFF
TRBV20-1 | CSARDIGKGETQYF
TRBV2 | CASSDRRFTEAFF
TRBV29-1 | CSVHFASSYNEQFF
TRBV2 | CASGIQGAGNYGYTF
TRBV4-1 | CASSPGTGGGSPLHF